This paragraph reports one TCR beta chain. In the authors' methods: From reference gene primer amplification, estimates of nucleated cell counts were derived. Measured with immunoSEQ multiplex PCR; TCRdb has only the in-frame clones, and not every one. V, J and clone size derive from that table, while D and trimming were established from the DNA sequence. The table records a few hundred thousand clones, around 90% of them present only once. The data derive from a study of blood T cell repertoires in COVID-19. Overall study context: The cDNA or gDNA used as material had been derived from T cells, B-cell-depleted T cells, or PBMCs.

CDR1 and CDR2 (germline): SGHTA, FQGNSA. The CDR3 extends over 17 amino acids. Trimming stripped 5 bases from V and 7 bases from J, with 23 bases between. V usage is TRBV7-2 and J usage is TRBJ2-2; D is perhaps TRBD2 (5 bases). Sequencing input: PBMCs or T cells enriched from blood (not recorded which). This TCR was recovered from a man aged 18-30 years who had recovered from COVID-19. CDR3 nucleotides: TGTGCCAGCAGCCCGCCTGCGGGCTCGGACCGGATCGGGGAGCTGTTTTTT. As protein: CASSPPAGSDRIGELFF.